The rows below give T cell receptor beta chains drawn from one sample of a study of T cells in Graves' hyperthyroidism and ophthalmopathy. TCRdb reanalysed the multiplex PCR reads using MiXCR and keeps one entry per CDR3 protein. The sample lists roughly 350,000 distinct CDR3 sequences; 14% were seen once. Sequencing was carried out using blood. The receptors originated from a woman aged 25-40 years with Graves' hyperthyroidism. The CDR3 runs from the conserved cysteine through the conserved F or W. D genes are given only for firm matches. Size is stated for part of the rows, as once, few or many counts, or as a class when the clone is expanded.

d_call	v_call	clone_size	j_call	cdr3_aa	cdr3_nt
.	TRBV11-1	many	TRBJ2-3	CASSLSVTYASTDTQYF	TGTGCCAGCAGCTTAAGTGTTACGTACGCTAGCACAGATACGCAGTATTTT
.	TRBV18	.	TRBJ2-6	CASSQSGSSGANVLTF	TGTGCCAGCTCACAATCGGGCTCGTCTGGGGCCAACGTCCTGACTTTC
.	TRBV7-3	.	TRBJ2-2	CASSLSLYTGELFF	TGTGCCAGCAGCTTATCACTTTACACCGGGGAGCTGTTTTTT
.	TRBV28	many	TRBJ1-2	CASSFALGSYGYTF	TGTGCCAGCAGTTTTGCCCTTGGCTCCTATGGCTACACCTTC
TRBD2	TRBV28	many	TRBJ2-1	CASSVAGAGTSQNEQFF	TGTGCCAGCAGTGTCGCAGGGGCAGGGACTAGCCAAAATGAGCAGTTCTTC
TRBD1	TRBV5-1	many	TRBJ1-2	CASSLTGEDGVGYTF	TGCGCCAGCAGCTTGACAGGGGAGGACGGAGTCGGCTACACCTTC
.	TRBV5-6	few	TRBJ1-6	CASSLGGGDSPLHF	TGTGCCAGCAGCTTGGGCGGGGGGGATTCACCCCTCCACTTT
TRBD2	TRBV29-1	many	TRBJ2-7	CSVTGTSGIYEQYF	TGCAGCGTAACCGGGACTAGCGGGATTTACGAGCAGTACTTC
TRBD1	TRBV3-1	.	TRBJ1-6	CASSSRQGAGSPLHF	TGTGCCAGCAGCTCCCGACAGGGTGCCGGGTCACCCCTCCACTTT
.	TRBV27	.	TRBJ2-4	CASRNLRGEAKNIQYF	TGTGCCAGCAGAAACCTACGGGGAGAGGCCAAAAACATTCAGTACTTC
.	TRBV27	many	TRBJ1-1	CASSLGPRAPNTEAFF	TGTGCCAGCAGTTTAGGGCCCCGGGCCCCGAACACTGAAGCTTTCTTT
.	TRBV6-1	few	TRBJ2-5	CASSADWDRRFGSGTQYF	.
.	TRBV7-9	many	TRBJ1-4	CASRTPGAEAINEKLFF	TGTGCCAGCAGAACCCCCGGAGCGGAGGCGATTAATGAAAAACTGTTTTTT
TRBD2	TRBV28	once	TRBJ2-1	CASSSLSGRVNEQFF	TGTGCCAGCAGTTCCTTGAGCGGGAGAGTTAATGAGCAGTTCTTC
.	TRBV28	many	TRBJ2-7	CASSSEGQFRGFYEQYF	TGTGCCAGCAGTTCGGAAGGGCAGTTTAGGGGATTCTACGAGCAGTACTTC
.	TRBV2	many	TRBJ2-7	CASSELSEQYF	TGTGCCAGCAGTGAACTCTCCGAGCAGTACTTC
TRBD2	TRBV20-1	few	TRBJ2-7	CSAGGEGAYEQYF	TGCAGCGCCGGGGGGGAGGGCGCCTACGAGCAGTACTTC
.	TRBV5-1	.	TRBJ2-3	CASSSIRGTDTQYF	TGCGCCAGCAGCTCCATACGAGGCACAGATACGCAGTATTTT
TRBD2	TRBV5-5	.	TRBJ2-1	CASSLGLAGFYGEQFF	TGTGCCAGCAGCCTCGGACTAGCGGGATTTTATGGAGAGCAGTTCTTC
TRBD1	TRBV27	.	TRBJ2-4	CASSPPGTGTIQYF	TGTGCCAGCAGTCCGCCCGGGACAGGGACCATTCAGTACTTC
TRBD2	TRBV28	.	TRBJ2-5	CASSSPNRLAGTGRGETQYF	TGTGCCAGCAGTTCCCCCAACAGACTAGCGGGAACGGGCCGGGGTGAGACCCAGTACTTC
TRBD1	TRBV2	many	TRBJ1-4	CASTGDSGEKLFF	TGTGCCAGCACCGGGGACAGTGGGGAAAAACTGTTTTTT
.	TRBV12-3/TRBV12-4	many	TRBJ1-4	CASSSLTGEKLFF	TGTGCCAGCAGCTCCCTGACGGGGGAAAAACTGTTTTTT
.	TRBV5-4	.	TRBJ2-1	CASSSLSGRDNEQFF	TGTGCCAGCAGCTCCCTTTCCGGAAGGGACAATGAGCAGTTCTTC
.	TRBV29-1	.	TRBJ2-5	CSGSTDQETQYF	TGCAGCGGTTCGACGGACCAAGAGACCCAGTACTTC
TRBD1	TRBV18	few	TRBJ2-1	CASFTGTGANEQFF	TGTGCCAGCTTCACCGGGACAGGGGCGAATGAGCAGTTCTTC
TRBD1	TRBV2	few	TRBJ1-1	CASIYDAQGAGGTEAFF	TGTGCCAGCATTTACGACGCGCAGGGGGCTGGAGGCACTGAAGCTTTCTTT
.	TRBV2	many	TRBJ1-5	CASSDGGWEDQPQHF	TGTGCCAGCAGTGATGGAGGGTGGGAGGATCAGCCCCAGCATTTT
.	TRBV9	.	TRBJ1-2	CASSPEGRGRSGYTF	TGTGCCAGCAGCCCAGAGGGACGGGGTCGCAGTGGCTACACCTTC
.	TRBV13	many	TRBJ2-7	CASSLVQGNEQYF	TGTGCCAGCAGCTTAGTTCAGGGGAACGAGCAGTACTTC
TRBD1	TRBV20-1	many	TRBJ1-5	CSARGQGAGQPQHF	TGCAGTGCTAGAGGACAGGGTGCGGGTCAGCCCCAGCATTTT
TRBD1	TRBV6-1	few	TRBJ1-6	CASNRQGDSPLHF	TGTGCCAGCAACCGACAGGGCGATTCACCCCTCCACTTT
.	TRBV5-6	many	TRBJ1-1	CASSRKDTPHFAFF	TGTGCCAGCAGCCGTAAGGACACCCCACATTTCGCTTTCTTT
TRBD1	TRBV24-1	many	TRBJ1-2	CATSDSDRAYGYTF	TGTGCCACCAGTGATTCGGACAGGGCCTATGGCTACACCTTC
.	TRBV20-1	few	TRBJ2-3	CSALADTQYF	TGCAGTGCTTTGGCAGATACGCAGTATTTT
.	TRBV15	few	TRBJ2-7	CATSRHLGEQYF	TGTGCCACCAGCAGACATCTTGGGGAGCAGTACTTC
TRBD1	TRBV27	few	TRBJ2-7	CARLTGAPFRGYEQYF	TGTGCCAGACTGACAGGGGCCCCTTTCCGTGGATACGAGCAGTACTTC
.	TRBV7-9	.	TRBJ2-1	CASSPPGPLHEQFF	TGTGCCAGCAGCCCACCGGGCCCCCTACATGAGCAGTTCTTC
.	TRBV29-1	few	TRBJ2-1	CSVRVLSSYNEQFF	TGCAGCGTTCGGGTCCTGAGCTCCTACAATGAGCAGTTCTTC
.	TRBV6-4	.	TRBJ1-6	CASSKTPLDRLNNSPLHF	TGTGCCAGCAGTAAGACACCTTTGGATCGTTTAAATAATTCACCCCTCCACTTT
TRBD2	TRBV2	many	TRBJ2-7	CASSGGDAGTSAYEQYF	TGTGCCAGCAGTGGTGGAGATGCTGGGACTAGCGCTTACGAGCAGTACTTC
TRBD2	TRBV5-1	few	TRBJ2-7	CASSLASGGAYEQYF	TGCGCCAGCAGCTTGGCAAGCGGGGGGGCCTACGAGCAGTACTTC
.	TRBV7-6	few	TRBJ2-7	CASSLAAERGDEQYF	TGTGCCAGCAGCTTAGCGGCGGAGAGAGGGGACGAGCAGTACTTC
.	TRBV20-1	few	TRBJ2-3	CSARDSLLPDTQYF	TGCAGTGCTAGAGACTCCCTTCTACCAGATACGCAGTATTTT
.	TRBV3-1	.	TRBJ2-1	CASSQLTGISNEQFF	TGTGCCAGCAGCCAATTGACGGGGATATCCAATGAGCAGTTCTTC
TRBD2	TRBV10-3	many	TRBJ2-1	CAISPGTSGEDNEQFF	TGTGCCATCAGCCCCGGGACTAGCGGGGAGGACAATGAGCAGTTCTTC
.	TRBV7-9	few	TRBJ2-7	CASSSATPISDEQYF	TGTGCCAGCAGCTCAGCGACTCCGATAAGCGACGAGCAGTACTTC
.	TRBV7-2	many	TRBJ2-2	CASSLGSGELFF	TGTGCCAGCAGCTTAGGGTCCGGGGAGCTGTTTTTT
TRBD1	TRBV24-1	.	TRBJ2-3	CATEGAGVDTQYF	TGTGCCACCGAGGGGGCAGGAGTAGATACGCAGTATTTT
TRBD1	TRBV4-1	.	TRBJ2-7	CASSQGGGQGEYEQYF	TGCGCCAGCAGCCAAGGAGGGGGACAGGGAGAATACGAGCAGTACTTC
TRBD2	TRBV19	few	TRBJ2-1	CASSMTTSGSDEQFF	TGTGCCAGTAGTATGACGACTAGCGGGAGCGATGAGCAGTTCTTC
.	TRBV12-3/TRBV12-4	many	TRBJ1-1	CASRRRDLAFF	TGTGCCAGCCGTAGGCGGGACCTTGCTTTCTTT
TRBD2	TRBV3-1	many	TRBJ2-5	CASSSRTSGRVMETQYF	TGTGCCAGCAGCTCACGGACTAGCGGGAGGGTAATGGAGACCCAGTACTTC
.	TRBV5-5	many	TRBJ2-7	CASSLGQNYEQYF	TGTGCCAGCAGCTTGGGACAGAACTACGAGCAGTACTTC
.	TRBV25-1	many	TRBJ2-7	CASSISYEQYF	TGTGCCAGCTCCATCAGCTACGAGCAGTACTTC
.	TRBV28	many	TRBJ2-3	CASGWENPDTQYF	TGTGCCAGCGGATGGGAAAATCCAGATACGCAGTATTTT
.	TRBV7-9	many	TRBJ1-1	CASSLARGPEAFF	TGTGCCAGCAGCTTAGCGCGGGGCCCTGAAGCTTTCTTT
.	TRBV6-1	many	TRBJ1-5	CASSERGGPQHF	TGTGCCAGCAGTGAAAGGGGGGGCCCCCAGCATTTT
TRBD2	TRBV28	many	TRBJ2-1	CATQTSQSWGGNEQFF	TGTGCCACCCAAACAAGCCAGTCCTGGGGGGGCAATGAGCAGTTCTTC